The clone carrying this T cell receptor (beta chain) showed up just a few times. Its target is unknown. MiXCR was run by TCRdb on the 5' RACE reads, yielding one entry per CDR3 protein. The table shows roughly 260,000 distinct CDR3 sequences, with around 20% occurring only once. The data belong to a study of CD8 T cells in ankylosing spondylitis. Study-level findings and limits: Typical of ankylosing spondylitis blood, it appeared, was a TCR beta motif of under 10 highly homologous variants.

Germline V gene data show CDR1 as DFQATT and CDR2 as SNEGSKA (reference sequence). Trimming took off 3 bases at V and 4 bases at J, with 14 bases between the two ends. This CDR3 spans 14 amino acids. This clonotype was sampled from a male donor with ankylosing spondylitis or in good health (not recorded which). The chain uses TRBV20-1 and TRBJ2-3; weak D call: TRBD1 (5 bases). Sequenced input: blood, either unsorted or a sorted T cell fraction (not recorded which). DNA for the CDR3: TGCAGTGCTAGCGTGGGCAGGGAATCAGATACGCAGTATTTT. Translated: CSASVGRESDTQYF.